The sequence of this T cell receptor (beta chain) was determined in a study of technical replicates of blood from a few donors. Profiling relied on immunoSEQ multiplex PCR, and the TCRdb table lists in-frame clones only, not all of them. The table has just over 55,000 clones, roughly 93% seen once; the top ten hold less than 4.5%. V dropped 5 bases and J dropped 4; count of bases not matched to a gene: 4. The germline V gene has CDR1 SGHVS and CDR2 FQNEAQ. The length of the CDR3 is 13 residues. Material: PBMCs. The clonotype was recovered from a human donor in good health. Some clones in this sample may be carry-over from other donors' samples. The chain recombines TRBV7-8 with TRBJ2-7; TRBD1 aligns across 8 bases. The CDR3 protein is CASSLDRGYEQYF. For the CDR3, the DNA is TGTGCCAGCAGCCTTGACAGGGGTTACGAGCAGTACTTC.